One TCR beta chain is described in this entry. The data originate from a study of T cells after yellow fever vaccination. TCRdb recomputed calls from the 5' RACE reads with MiXCR, one row per CDR3 protein. The sample shows 450,000 to 650,000 distinct CDR3 sequences, just over 20% of them seen only once. The CDR3 spans 14 residues. Trimming cost V 3 bases and J 1 base, with 9 bases left between them. Looked up from germline, CDR1 is SGHAT and CDR2 is FQDESV (reference sequence). V is TRBV11-1 and J is TRBJ1-1; D not resolved. Sequences were derived from PBMCs, sampled less than 25 days after the first yellow fever vaccination. This sequence was found in a man younger than 35 who received the YFV17D yellow fever vaccine. DNA of the CDR3: TGTGCCAGCAGCTTCGCCAGAAGGAACACTGAAGCTTTCTTT. It is translated as CASSFARRNTEAFF.